Described below is a single TCR beta chain sequence and its context. The CDR3 has 13 residues. The germline gives CDR1 LGHNA, CDR2 YSLEER. After removal of 4 bases from V and 5 bases from J, the junction contained 3 bases not matched to a gene. This sample was included in a study of blood T cell repertoires in COVID-19. Overall study: PBMCs, B-cell-depleted T cells, or T cells provided the cDNA or gDNA that made up the material.

Sequenced by immunoSEQ multiplex PCR; TCRdb stores in-frame clones only, minus some. This sample carries some 250,000 clones, approximately 85% of them seen once, and the ten largest clones take about 0.74%. The specimen sequenced was peripheral blood. This TCR was recovered from a woman in her twenties or thirties with acute or convalescent COVID-19. The V gene is TRBV4-3, the J gene TRBJ1-2; TRBD1 matches at 8 bases. DNA of the CDR3: TGCGCCAGCAGCCTAACAGGGGGGTATGGCTACACCTTC. Its protein product is CASSLTGGYGYTF.